In its sample, the clone carrying this T cell receptor beta chain was seen a few times. The data originate from a study of blood T cell repertoires in COVID-19. Study in general: The United States, Italy and Spain provided the acute and convalescent COVID-19 samples.

How the authors handled the data: The authors estimated nucleated cell counts from reference gene primer amplification. Libraries were prepared by immunoSEQ multiplex PCR; TCRdb keeps only in-frame clonotypes and omits some of them. V and J calls and clone size follow that table, whereas D and trimming were derived from the DNA. The sample consists of about 240,000 clones, 65% to 90% of them appearing once. The receptor's source is an older woman with acute or convalescent COVID-19. Sequenced material: peripheral blood.

The chain's CDR3 is CSASPGVLAFRTF. CDR3 sequence (DNA): TGCAGTGCTAGTCCGGGGGTTCTCGCTTTCCGTACCTTC. The genes are TRBV20-1 and TRBJ1-2, with a weak D call TRBD1 (5 bases). The CDR3 spans 13 residues. The V and J ends lost 3 bases and 14 bases respectively, with 22 bases between them. Germline CDR1 DFQATT, CDR2 SNEGSKA (reference sequence).